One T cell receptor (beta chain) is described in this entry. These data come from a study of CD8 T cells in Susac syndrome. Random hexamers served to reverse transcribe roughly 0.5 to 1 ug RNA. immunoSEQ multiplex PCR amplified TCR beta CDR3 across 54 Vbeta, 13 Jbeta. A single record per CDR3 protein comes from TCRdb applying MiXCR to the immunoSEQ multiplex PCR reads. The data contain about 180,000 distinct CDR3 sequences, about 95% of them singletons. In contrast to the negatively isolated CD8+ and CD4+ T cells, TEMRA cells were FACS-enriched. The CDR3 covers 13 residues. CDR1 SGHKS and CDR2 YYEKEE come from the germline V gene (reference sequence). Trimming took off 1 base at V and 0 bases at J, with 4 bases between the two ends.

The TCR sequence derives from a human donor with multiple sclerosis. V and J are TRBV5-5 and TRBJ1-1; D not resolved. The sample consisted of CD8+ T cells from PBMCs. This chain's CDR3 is CASSLKLNTEAFF. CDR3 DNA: TGTGCCAGCAGCTTGAAGCTGAACACTGAAGCTTTCTTT.